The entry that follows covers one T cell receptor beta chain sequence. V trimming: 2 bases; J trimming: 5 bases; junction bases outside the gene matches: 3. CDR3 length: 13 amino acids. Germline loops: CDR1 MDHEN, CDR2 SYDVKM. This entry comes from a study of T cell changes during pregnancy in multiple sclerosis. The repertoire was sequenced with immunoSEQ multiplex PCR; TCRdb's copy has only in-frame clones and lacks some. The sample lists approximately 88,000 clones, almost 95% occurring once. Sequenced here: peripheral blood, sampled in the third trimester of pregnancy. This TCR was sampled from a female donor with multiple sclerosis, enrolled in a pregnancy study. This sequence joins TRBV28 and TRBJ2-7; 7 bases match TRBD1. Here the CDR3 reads CASSLGQADEQYF. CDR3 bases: TGTGCCAGCAGTTTAGGACAGGCCGACGAGCAGTACTTC.